A single sample is the source of the 19 T cell receptor beta chains below, sequenced in a study of blood T cells in healthy people across ages. With a J-beta primer mix and a sample-barcoded 5' primer, a second PCR ran about 6 to 11 cycles. In TCRdb, the 5' RACE reads were re-called with MiXCR into one record per CDR3 protein. The data contain roughly 830,000 distinct CDR3 sequences, around 68% of them singletons. The specimen sequenced was blood. These receptor sequences come from a man aged 25 to 40 in good health.

This chain connects TRBV21-1 to TRBJ1-1; the D segment call TRBD1 is taken from the table without a DNA check. TRBV21-1 is classified as a pseudogene. This CDR3 spans 16 amino acids. DNA for the CDR3: TGTGCCAGCTTCCCGGAGGCCGAATATAAGAGGACTGAAGCTTTCTTT. Translating it yields CASFPEAEYKRTEAFF.

The rearrangement uses TRBV29-1 and TRBJ1-2, with 7 bases lining up with TRBD1. The trim removed 0 bases at V and 4 bases at J, leaving 11 bases unmatched. Germline-derived CDR1 and CDR2 are SQVTM and ANQGSEA. The CDR3 runs 16 residues. CDR3 coding DNA: TGCAGCGTTGAAGATCCAAGCCGCTGGACAGGCTATGGCTACACCTTC. Its protein product is CSVEDPSRWTGYGYTF.

The chain recombines TRBV6-5 with TRBJ2-7; possibly TRBD1 or TRBD2 for D (5 bases each). Germline values: CDR1 MNHEY, CDR2 SVGAGI. Trimming shortened V by 6 bases and J by 0 bases, and 15 bases separated the two germline ends. The CDR3 consists of 15 residues. Here the CDR3 reads CASSAGTVSSYEQYF. The CDR3 region has the DNA TGTGCCAGCAGCGCCGGGACCGTCAGCTCCTACGAGCAGTACTTC.

This rearrangement joins TRBV7-3 to TRBJ2-7; 8 nucleotides agree with TRBD2. Germline lookup yields CDR1 SGHTA and CDR2 FQGTGA. The CDR3 consists of 16 residues. The ends lost 0 bases at V and 5 bases at J; junction bases unmatched: 9. The CDR3, as DNA: TGTGCCAGCAGCTTAACAAGCGGGGGCCTCAATAACGAGCAGTACTTC. Encoded protein: CASSLTSGGLNNEQYF.

This clonotype turned up a few times. The chain joins TRBV4-3 to TRBJ1-5, with a tentative D call TRBD1 (5 bases). V dropped 3 bases and J dropped 9 bases, with 12 bases sitting between them. The CDR3 is made up of 13 amino acids. CDR1 LGHNA and CDR2 YSLEER come from the germline V gene. CDR3 loop: CASSQGVYRPQHF. The CDR3 nucleotides read TGCGCCAGCAGCCAGGGGGTTTATCGGCCCCAGCATTTT.

The chain uses TRBV12-5 and TRBJ2-5; D possibly uses TRBD1 or TRBD2 (5 bases each). Germline values: CDR1 LGHNT, CDR2 FRNRAP. The length of the CDR3 is 13 residues. The V end was cut by 6 bases, the J end by 1 base, with 9 bases between. CDR3 nucleotides: TGTGCTAGTGGCCGGGGCGTCCAAGAGACCCAGTACTTC. This codes for CASGRGVQETQYF.

The chain links TRBV29-1 to TRBJ1-6; D possibly corresponds to TRBD1 (6 bases). V shed 4 bases and J shed 6 bases, with 10 bases lying between them. From germline, CDR1 is SQVTM and CDR2 ANQGSEA. This CDR3 comprises 13 residues. CDR3 sequence (DNA): TGCAGCGTTGCCGGGGGGCCTAATTCACCCCTCCACTTT. Translated: CSVAGGPNSPLHF.

V gene TRBV10-3 combines with J gene TRBJ1-5; D is possibly TRBD1 (5 bases). The germline V and J ends were trimmed by 2 bases and 6 bases, with 11 bases remaining between them. Looked up from germline, CDR1 is ENHRY and CDR2 is SYGVKD. This CDR3 is 14 amino acids long. Here the CDR3 DNA reads TGTGCCATCAGTGAGGCGGTGGACACTCAGCCCCAGCATTTT. The encoded protein is CAISEAVDTQPQHF.

This clonotype was found a few times. CDR3 DNA: TGTGCCAGCAGTTTATCTACAGGGCCCTACGAGCAGTACTTC. It yields the protein CASSLSTGPYEQYF. The chain uses TRBV27 and TRBJ2-4; D possibly corresponds to TRBD1 (6 bases). The J call may be faulty, since TRBJ2-7 better matches the DNA end. The CDR3 contains 14 residues. The germline V gene encodes CDR1 MNHEY and CDR2 SMNVEV (reference sequence).

CDR3 bases: TGTGCCAGCTCGGCCAGTTTAATGAACACTGAAGCTTTCTTT. It is translated as CASSASLMNTEAFF. The rearrangement uses TRBV27 and TRBJ1-1; the D is unclear. Germline V gene lookup returns CDR1 MNHEY and CDR2 SMNVEV (reference sequence). This CDR3 contains 14 residues. V was shortened by 8 bases and J by 0 bases, with 13 bases between the two germline ends.

The chain has TRBV7-2 and TRBJ2-5; 11 nucleotides match TRBD2. Per germline, CDR1 SGHTA and CDR2 FQGNSA. The V gene end was trimmed by 1 base and the J gene end by 8 bases; junction bases not matched to a gene: 6. This CDR3 comprises 15 residues. CDR3 sequence: CASSLELAGAQTQYF. The CDR3 DNA reads TGTGCCAGCAGCTTAGAACTAGCGGGGGCACAAACCCAGTACTTC.

The gene calls are TRBV6-6 and TRBJ2-1; possible D gene TRBD1, 5 bases. Germline values: CDR1 MNHNY, CDR2 SVGAGI (reference sequence). V lost 2 bases, J lost 13 bases, and 15 bases lay in between. This CDR3 has 13 residues. In DNA, the CDR3 is TGTGCCAGCAGTTACACTGGGGCCGTTAATCAGTTCTTC. Its translation: CASSYTGAVNQFF.

The chain couples TRBV3-1 to TRBJ1-2; D unresolved. Per germline, CDR1 LGHDT and CDR2 YNNKEL (reference sequence). Deletions cut 1 base from V and 5 bases from J, with 5 bases between. CDR3 length: 12 residues. CDR3 nucleotide sequence: TGTGCCAGCAGCCAAGGGCAGTATGGCTACACCTTC. Translating gives CASSQGQYGYTF.

The chain has TRBV7-2 and TRBJ1-2; D not resolved. Germline lookup yields CDR1 SGHTA and CDR2 FQGNSA. Trimming stripped 1 base from V and 2 bases from J, with 14 bases between. CDR3 length: 16 residues. The CDR3 coding sequence is TGTGCCAGCAGCTTAGAGGACGGCAGGAGGAACTATGGCTACACCTTC. This sequence encodes CASSLEDGRRNYGYTF.

This clonotype was observed a handful of times. CDR3 nucleotides: TGTGCCATCAGACTCGACAGGGGGGGCTACGAGCAGTACTTC. As protein: CAIRLDRGGYEQYF. The rearrangement uses TRBV10-3 and TRBJ2-7; TRBD1 agrees at 9 bases. CDR1 is ENHRY and CDR2 is SYGVKD in the germline V gene. J lost 3 bases, V lost 6 bases, and 6 bases had no gene match. The CDR3 contains 14 residues.

This clonotype turned up a few times. V usage is TRBV5-5 and J usage is TRBJ1-6, with D perhaps matching TRBD1 (5 bases). The germline CDR1 and CDR2 sequences are SGHKS and YYEKEE (reference sequence). V dropped 4 bases and J dropped 0 bases, with 11 bases sitting between them. This CDR3 is 16 amino acids long. The CDR3 reads CASSPGRTSYNSPLHF. CDR3 nucleotides: TGTGCCAGCAGCCCGGGACGGACCTCCTATAATTCACCCCTCCACTTT.

V is TRBV15 and J is TRBJ2-4; D is perhaps TRBD1 or TRBD2 (5 bases each). The end of the DNA fits TRBJ2-5 better, so the J call may be wrong. Germline V gene data show CDR1 as LNHNV and CDR2 as YYDKDF (reference sequence). The CDR3 spans 14 residues. CDR3 protein: CATSRDRAGETQYF. The CDR3 DNA sequence: TGTGCCACCAGCAGAGACAGGGCGGGCGAGACCCAGTACTTC.

The chain uses TRBV7-9 and TRBJ2-6; the D is unclear. The CDR3 length is 16 residues. V gave up 3 bases and J gave up 0 bases, with 9 bases separating them. The germline gives CDR1 SEHNR, CDR2 FQNEAQ (reference sequence). The CDR3 reads CASSFSAHSGANVLTF. The CDR3 DNA reads TGTGCCAGCAGCTTTTCGGCCCACTCTGGGGCCAACGTCCTGACTTTC.

The genes are TRBV4-2 and TRBJ2-4; tentatively, D is TRBD1 or TRBD2 (5 bases each). The germline CDR1 and CDR2 sequences are LGHNA and YNFKEQ. V gave up 1 base and J gave up 1 base, with 11 bases separating them. The CDR3 sequence is 16 residues long. The CDR3 DNA reads as TGTGCCAGCAGCCAAGCATCCGGGACGGCCAAAAACATTCAGTACTTC. Protein: CASSQASGTAKNIQYF.